This T cell receptor beta chain was identified during a study of shared clonotypes between healthy human individuals. Per germline, CDR1 MDHEN and CDR2 SYDVKM. The CDR3 runs 17 residues. Trimming took 6 bases from V and 3 from J; bases not matched to a gene: 8. Every donor, a Caucasian adult, lived in Nashville, Tennessee. How the authors handled the data: Filtering differed since immunoSEQ provided only junctions, with no quality scores. Assay used: immunoSEQ multiplex PCR; TCRdb lists only in-frame clones, some missing. V and J calls and clone size are as listed in that table; D and trimming were resolved from the DNA. The table records roughly 490,000 clones, 70% to 85% of them present only once.

Sequencing was done on a sample of PBMCs. This receptor was identified in a woman between 35 and 50 years old in good health. Some clones in this sample may be carry-over from other donors' samples. The chain uses TRBV28 and TRBJ2-7; 16 bases fit TRBD2. As DNA, the CDR3 is TGTGCCAGCAGCATTCCGGGACTAGCGGGAGGGGACTACGAGCAGTACTTC. This gives the protein CASSIPGLAGGDYEQYF.